The clone carrying this T cell receptor (beta chain) was seen many times. Hyperthyroidism patients, all newly diagnosed, had under 2 months' duration and ages of 18 to 65. Diagnostic conclusions were grounded in clinical symptoms, serum thyroxine, TRAb, thyroid ultrasound and orbital computed tomography. Amplification of TCR beta CDR3 regions used RNA transcripts. Second-round multiplex PCR came after first-round RT-PCR with HTBI primers. A single record per CDR3 protein comes from TCRdb applying MiXCR to the multiplex PCR reads. The sample has around 1,200,000 distinct CDR3 sequences, about 35% seen once. V lost 5 bases, J lost 4 bases, and 14 bases lay in between. Per germline, CDR1 SGHAT and CDR2 FQNNGV. The CDR3 totals 14 residues. The sample is drawn from a study of Graves' ophthalmopathy and Graves' hyperthyroidism.

The origin of this receptor is an adult man with Graves' hyperthyroidism. The chain is built from TRBV11-2 and TRBJ1-2, with a weak D call TRBD1 (5 bases). Sequenced material: peripheral blood or thyroid tissue (not recorded which). The CDR3 region has the DNA TGTGCCAGCAGCCCGCGGGGCGGCTTCTATGGCTACACCTTC. It codes for CASSPRGGFYGYTF.